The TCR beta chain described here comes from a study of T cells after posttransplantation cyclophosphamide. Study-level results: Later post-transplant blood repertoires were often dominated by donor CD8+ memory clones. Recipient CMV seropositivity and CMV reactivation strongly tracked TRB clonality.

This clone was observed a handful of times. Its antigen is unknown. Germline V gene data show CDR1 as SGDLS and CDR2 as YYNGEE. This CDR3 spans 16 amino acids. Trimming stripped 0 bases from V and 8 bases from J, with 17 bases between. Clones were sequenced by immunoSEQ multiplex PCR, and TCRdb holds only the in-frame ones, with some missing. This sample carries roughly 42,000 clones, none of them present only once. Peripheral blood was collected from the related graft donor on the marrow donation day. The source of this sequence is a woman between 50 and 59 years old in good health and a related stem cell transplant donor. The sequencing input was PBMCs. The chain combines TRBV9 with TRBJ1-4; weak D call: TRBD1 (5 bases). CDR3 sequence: CASSVEQGWSEEKLFF. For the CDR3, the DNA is TGTGCCAGCAGCGTAGAGCAGGGATGGAGTGAGGAAAAACTGTTTTTT.